Sequencing of this T cell receptor beta chain was carried out in a study of blood T cell repertoires in COVID-19. Study context: The study drew acute and convalescent COVID-19 samples from the United States, Italy and Spain. PBMCs, B-cell-depleted T cells, or T cells provided the cDNA or gDNA that made up the material.

The CDR3 loop spans 14 amino acids. The V and J ends lost 6 bases and 4 bases, in that order; junction bases with no gene match: 3. Germline assignment: CDR1 MNHEY and CDR2 SVGAGI. Authors' analysis steps: Scientists estimated how many nucleated cells there were by amplifying reference gene primers. Assay: immunoSEQ multiplex PCR; the TCRdb copy retains only in-frame clones and omits some. Clone size and the V and J calls come from that table; the DNA yielded D and trimming. The table shows 250,000 to 300,000 clones, with approximately 91% occurring only once. Material for sequencing was peripheral blood. The TCR originated in a woman in her 30s with acute or convalescent COVID-19. This sequence joins TRBV6-5 and TRBJ1-4; 9 bases are a match to TRBD1. The CDR3 region is CASSQTGGNEKLFF. Written as DNA, the CDR3 is TGTGCCAGCAGCCAGACAGGGGGTAATGAAAAACTGTTTTTT.